This T cell receptor (beta chain) was profiled in a study of shared clonotypes between healthy human individuals (dated by TCRdb to the early 2020s). A note on the overall study: A few men and two women, aged 18 to 49 years, made up the cohort. Each donor's leukapheresis produced roughly between about 0.85 and 10 billion PBMCs. For each donor, three plates each were used for CD4 naive and CD4 memory, two plates were used for CD8 naive, and one plate was used for CD8 memory. To increase sequencing depth and limit assay-specific biases, different laboratories used diverse techniques to prepare libraries and sequence TCR repertoires. To estimate repertoire size and how much clonotypes are shared between individuals, the study performed deep sequencing of blood TCR repertoires from five healthy adults. General study outcomes and caveats: Across a handful of donors, about 5% of naive CD4, 3% to 3.5% of naive CD8, approximately 2.5% of memory CD4, and 0.4% to 0.45% of memory CD8 clonotypes were shared. Pairwise subsampling indicated that sequencing depth was expected to affect the degree of clonotype sharing among donors. The small number of donors limited the genetic and exposure-history diversity represented. Estimated clonotype richness was generally larger for naive than for memory subsets. Incomplete sequencing was indicated by rarefaction of sorted-subset datasets, despite the large sequencing depth. Compared with non-shared clonotypes, the clonotypes found in all four sorted-subset donors had higher generation probabilities. Sampling was restricted to blood, and TCR repertoires in tissue are likely to differ from TCR repertoires in blood.

As for this clone: This receptor's antigen is unknown. No base quality information exists; no much larger clone differs at one position.

V lost 4 bases and J lost 0 bases, and the count of bases not matched to a germline gene is 6. CDR1 and CDR2, per the germline V gene (reference sequence), are LNHDA and SQIVND. Taken from cysteine to phenylalanine, the CDR3 has 15 residues. CDR3 DNA only is kept here, 45 bases in frame from base 1. Healthy HIV-negative adults with no recently reported acute infections or vaccinations were included as donors. Only Caucasian adults living in Nashville, Tennessee, USA were represented among the donors. Magnetic negative selection was used to enrich CD4+ T cells, after which naive cells were positively selected on CD45RA and the negative fraction became the memory subset. After blood collection by leukapheresis, PBMCs were isolated using Ficoll-Histopaque density gradient centrifugation and then cryopreserved in the vapor phase of liquid nitrogen. Analytical flow cytometry was used to check the purity and quantity of each magnetically sorted T cell population. Genomic DNA was isolated from every sorted fraction and measured by UV absorbance on a Nanodrop 2000c.

Using the deep immunoSEQ assay, multiplex PCR amplified TCR CDR3 regions from genomic DNA. Genomic DNA extracted from each cell subset was distributed evenly over all wells of several immunoSEQ 96-well plates, and each plate served as one replicate. For sorted subsets, each replicate PCR was loaded with 150 to 250 ng genomic DNA, equivalent to 25,000 to 35,000 T cell genomes. The purified libraries were quantified using a Qubit 3.0 fluorometer, sized with a Bioanalyzer 2100, and then quantified again using the KAPA Library Quantification kit. A separate single-read 150-cycle Illumina NextSeq 550 flow cell was used to sequence each immunoSEQ 96-well plate. On the study's bioinformatics: Because only junctional sequences without quality scores were contained in the immunoSEQ output, filtering matching that applied to full-length reads could not be performed. Sequences were annotated with PyIR, a Python wrapper for IgBLAST v1.9, using IMGT germline references to assign V/J genes and CDR3. Reads were removed for weak V/J assignments (E-value above 1e-6), missing CDR3, stop codons, out-of-frame junctions, or ambiguous translated residues. V3J clonotypes were defined by identical inferred V gene, J gene, and CDR3 amino acid sequence. To compute the percentage overlap between repertoires, the number of shared unique clonotypes was divided by the size of the smaller repertoire. RTK rarefaction, the Chao1 estimator, and Recon v2.1 estimates of unobserved clonotypes were used to assess repertoire richness. For all TCRbeta clonotypes obtained by the gDNA method from a few donors, generation probabilities were computed with OLGA. TCRdb took this table from immuneACCESS and kept in-frame rearrangements with V and J called. Such tables lack part of the clones; where checked against another copy, unresolved V genes explain under half of the gap, and the rest is unexplained. V and J calls and clone size are as listed in that table; D and trimming were resolved from the DNA. This sample gives some 1.1 million clones in total; roughly 80% of them show up just once. Approximately 0.9% of the sample comes from the top ten.

The sequenced sample consisted of memory CD4+ T cells from PBMCs. Read against the paper, the sample's cell subset or site label means: CD45RA-negative fraction. The sequence links TRBV19 to TRBJ2-7; 7 junctional bases match TRBD2. This sequence originates from a man in his late teens or twenties in good health. Some clones in this sample may be carry-over from other donors' samples. The base sequence is TGTGCCAGTAGTACTACAGCGGGGCCCTCCTACGAGCAGTACTTC. Translated, this gives CASSTTAGPSYEQYF.